The 13 T cell receptor beta chains reported below all come from one sample, sequenced in a study of neurological immune-mediated disorders. TCRdb passed the 5' RACE reads through MiXCR, listing each CDR3 protein once. In the table there are about 120,000 distinct CDR3 sequences, roughly 3.2% of which are singletons. The specimen sequenced was PBMCs. The receptors shown here come from a woman aged 25 to 45 with multiple sclerosis.

A few counts support this clonotype. J is TRBJ1-1 and V is TRBV20-1, with D uncertain. Trimming removed 6 bases from V and 1 base from J, with 9 bases in between. Germline CDR1 reads DFQATT; CDR2 reads SNEGSKA (reference sequence). This CDR3 spans 12 amino acids. CDR3 nucleotides: TGCAGTGCCACGCAGGAGAACACTGAAGCTTTCTTT. It yields the protein CSATQENTEAFF.

This clonotype has only a few counts. This chain connects TRBV20-1 to TRBJ2-3, with 7 positions matching TRBD1. Germline V gene lookup returns CDR1 DFQATT and CDR2 SNEGSKA (reference sequence). This CDR3 has 14 residues. V lost 3 bases and J lost 2; bases outside the gene matches: 5. The CDR3 DNA reads as TGCAGTGCTAGCCGGGACAGTATCACAGATACGCAGTATTTT. Its protein is CSASRDSITDTQYF.

This clonotype was seen ten or more times. The gene calls are TRBV18 and TRBJ1-5; D is possibly TRBD1 (5 bases). Germline values: CDR1 KGHSH, CDR2 LQKENI. This CDR3 comprises 14 residues. V was trimmed by 6 bases and J by 1 base, leaving 10 bases between them. This CDR3 reads CASSPDTSNQPQHF. The CDR3 DNA reads as TGTGCCAGCTCCCCGGACACCAGCAATCAGCCCCAGCATTTT.

In its sample, this clonotype was seen many times. J is TRBJ2-7 and V is TRBV29-1, with a tentative D call TRBD1 (6 bases). This CDR3 has 12 amino acids. Germline CDR1 and CDR2: SQVTM and ANQGSEA. With 7 bases removed from V and 0 bases from J, the gap between germline ends came to 10 bases. The DNA of the CDR3 is TGCAGCGCTCGGGACACCTCCTACGAGCAGTACTTC. The encoded protein is CSARDTSYEQYF.

This clonotype was recorded a few times. This CDR3 is CASSSQGLSDTQYF. CDR3 DNA sequence: TGTGCCAGCAGTTCGCAGGGATTATCAGATACGCAGTATTTT. V is TRBV6-2 or TRBV6-3 and J is TRBJ2-3; the D gene is possibly TRBD1 (5 bases). Germline V gene data show CDR1 as MNHEY and CDR2 as SVGEGT. The V and J ends lost 4 bases and 4 bases respectively, with 12 bases between them. There are 14 residues in the CDR3.

This clonotype was recorded at least ten times. This sequence joins TRBV12-3 or TRBV12-4 and TRBJ2-5; no firm D call. V was clipped by 1 base and J by 0 bases, with 6 bases between them. The CDR3 sequence is 14 residues long. CDR3 sequence: CASSLGGNQETQYF. DNA of the CDR3: TGTGCCAGCAGTTTAGGAGGAAACCAAGAGACCCAGTACTTC.

This clonotype was seen repeatedly, ten times or more. The V gene is TRBV20-1, the J gene TRBJ1-5; 8 positions match TRBD1. V dropped 5 bases and J dropped 5; count of bases not matched to a gene: 8. Germline V gene sequence: CDR1 DFQATT, CDR2 SNEGSKA (reference sequence). The CDR3 totals 14 residues. The CDR3 region is CSAAKTGVDQPQHF. The CDR3 DNA reads as TGCAGTGCTGCAAAGACAGGGGTTGATCAGCCCCAGCATTTT.

This clonotype occurred many times. The rearrangement joins TRBV6-6 to TRBJ1-1, with D perhaps matching TRBD1 (5 bases). Germline V CDR1 and CDR2: MNHNY, SVGAGI (reference sequence). The CDR3 is 13 amino acids. V lost 4 bases and J 8 bases, leaving 14 bases between the germline ends. The CDR3 coding sequence is TGTGCCAGCAGTTCCTGGGAGGGGATGGAAGCTTTCTTT. As protein: CASSSWEGMEAFF.

This clonotype was seen at least ten times. The chain joins TRBV7-2 to TRBJ2-3; possible D gene TRBD2, 6 bases. In germline, CDR1 is SGHTA, CDR2 FQGNSA. Trimming stripped 6 bases from V and 2 bases from J, with 15 bases between. This CDR3 is built from 15 residues. The CDR3 coding sequence is TGTGCCAGCAGTCCCAGCTCGGGGGTCACAGATACGCAGTATTTT. As protein: CASSPSSGVTDTQYF. Full variable domain (outside the CDR3, taken from reference TRBV7-2 and TRBJ2-3): GAGVSQSPSNKVTEKGKDVELRCDPISGHTALYWYRQSLGQGLEFLIYFQGNSAPDKSGLPSDRFSAERTGGSVSTLTIQRTQQEDSAVYLCASSPSSGVTDTQYFGPGTRLTVL.

This clonotype has more than one count but fewer than ten. This chain links TRBV29-1 with TRBJ2-7, with D unresolved. The CDR3 totals 13 residues. Germline assignment: CDR1 SQVTM and CDR2 ANQGSEA. V lost 3 bases to trimming and J lost 5 bases, with 14 bases between them. CDR3 amino acids: CSVDRISKNEQYF. DNA of the CDR3: TGCAGCGTTGATCGGATCTCCAAAAACGAGCAGTACTTC.

The chain uses TRBV11-2 and TRBJ2-7, with TRBD2 identical over 12 bases. The V gene end was trimmed by 5 bases and the J gene end by 2 bases; junction bases not matched to a gene: 4. Germline V gene lookup returns CDR1 SGHAT and CDR2 FQNNGV. The CDR3 totals 15 residues. CDR3 sequence (DNA): TGTGCCAGCAGCCCTAGCGGGAGGGGAACCTACGAGCAGTACTTC. This translates into CASSPSGRGTYEQYF.

This clonotype was observed many times. The rearrangement uses TRBV12-3 or TRBV12-4 and TRBJ1-5; 9 bases are shared with TRBD1. V gave up 6 bases and J gave up 6 bases; unmatched junction bases: 6. This CDR3 comprises 14 residues. This CDR3 is CASSLQGASQPQHF. The CDR3 nucleotides read TGTGCCAGCAGCCTACAGGGGGCGAGTCAGCCCCAGCATTTT.

In this sample, this clonotype turned up many times. This chain connects TRBV7-2 to TRBJ1-6, with 8 bases matching TRBD1. Germline-derived CDR1 and CDR2 are SGHTA and FQGNSA. V lost 1 base to trimming and J lost 6 bases; unmatched junction nucleotides: 2. The CDR3 is 15 amino acids. As DNA, the CDR3 is TGTGCCAGCAGCTTAGAGGACAGGGCTAATTCACCCCTCCACTTT. Amino acids: CASSLEDRANSPLHF.